This TCR beta chain was documented in a study of blood T cell repertoires in COVID-19 (dated by TCRdb to the early 2020s). Broadly, across the study: The collaborator samples originated in the United States, Italy and Spain and spanned the acute and convalescent phases of COVID-19. The prospective study material was composed of cDNA or gDNA derived from T cells, B-cell-depleted T cells, or PBMCs. Deeply sampled blood TCRbeta repertoires from subjects exposed to, actively infected with, or recovered from COVID-19 were included in the dataset. The repertoires were released in a freely available public database intended as a resource for research on the immune response to SARS-CoV-2. The samples were drawn from two sources: the first 160 participants of the ongoing ImmuneRACE study, and over 1,000 subjects contributed by 6 global collaborators. Nearly every sample came with metadata listing a de-identified subject ID, COVID-19 status, age in years and sex. HLA class I and class II types, where available, came from metadata supplied by the sample provider rather than from assay-based typing.

Counted from cysteine to phenylalanine, this CDR3 has 18 amino acids. The CDR3 DNA has 54 bases and is translated from base 1. The germline V gene (reference sequence) yields DFQATT for CDR1 and SNEGSKA for CDR2. V is clipped by 3 bases and J by 0 bases, and the sequence between their germline boundaries is 23 bases long. In the prospective study, participants were roughly 18 to 100 years old, resided in 24 geographic areas of the United States, and were enrolled through a virtual design. To assign participants to cohorts, the prospective study relied on clinical history that participants themselves reported in a screening survey and a study questionnaire. ImmuneRACE Cohort 3 recovered participants were defined by two consecutive negative NP/OP PCR tests, healthcare professional clearance, or symptom resolution. In the prospective study, mobile phlebotomists collected whole blood, serum and a nasopharyngeal or oropharyngeal swab from each participant. Prospective study participants could optionally give additional blood draws and questionnaires over a roughly two-month period. Prospective study blood samples were shipped either frozen or at room temperature before DNA extraction.

Points the paper makes about the study in general: How much clinical and demographic metadata was included differed by source and by participant, and the metadata was provided uncurated.

Of note for this clone: Its binding antigen is unknown. No much larger clone is present one base from it, and per-base qualities are unavailable.

TCRbeta CDR3 regions were amplified from genomic DNA by means of the immunoSEQ Assay, a bias-controlled multiplex PCR. Regarding the original processing steps: The number of nucleated cells in each sample was estimated by amplification of reference gene primers within the assay. Sequence reads were collapsed and filtered to measure the absolute abundance of every unique TCRbeta CDR3 rearrangement. Productive Simpson clonality was computed per sample as the square root of Simpson's diversity index over productive rearrangements. The clones in this table, taken by TCRdb from immuneACCESS, are in-frame only. Not every clone is retained; where verified, under half of the shortfall comes from an unresolved V gene, and the cause of the rest is unknown. V, J and clone size derive from that table, while D and trimming were established from the DNA sequence. For this sample there are more than 200,000 clones; around 89% appear just once. The ten largest clones represent approximately 4.1% of the sample.

The sequence links TRBV20-1 to TRBJ1-1; TRBD1 is a weak D gene call, 6 bases matching. The receptor was isolated from a woman in her twenties or thirties who had recovered from COVID-19. Sample: PBMCs or T cells enriched from blood (not recorded which). The nucleotides are TGCAGTGCTAGTGGGGGGGGGCAGCCAAAAATCATGAACACTGAAGCTTTCTTT. Its coded protein is CSASGGGQPKIMNTEAFF.